This TCR beta chain was profiled in a study of control samples from healthy donors and cancer patients. Using immunoSEQ multiplex PCR, the repertoire was profiled, and TCRdb retains in-frame clones only, with some absent. The table has approximately 88,000 clones, roughly nine tenths seen once. Germline V gives CDR1 SGHAT, CDR2 FQNNGV. The CDR3 has 15 residues. The junction had 6 bases not matched to a gene; V was cut back by 5 bases and J by 0 bases. The chain couples TRBV11-2 to TRBJ2-7, with 8 positions matching TRBD1. This receptor was taken from a woman in her 30s in good health. The sample taken for sequencing was blood. CDR3 sequence reads: CASSPWTGSSYEQYF. The CDR3 DNA reads TGTGCCAGCAGCCCCTGGACAGGGAGCTCCTACGAGCAGTACTTC. Based on the CDR3 plus reference TRBV11-2 and TRBJ2-7, the full variable domain is EAGVAQSPRYKIIEKRQSVAFWCNPISGHATLYWYQQILGQGPKLLIQFQNNGVVDDSQLPKDRFSAERLKGVDSTLKIQPAKLEDSAVYLCASSPWTGSSYEQYFGPGTRLTVT.